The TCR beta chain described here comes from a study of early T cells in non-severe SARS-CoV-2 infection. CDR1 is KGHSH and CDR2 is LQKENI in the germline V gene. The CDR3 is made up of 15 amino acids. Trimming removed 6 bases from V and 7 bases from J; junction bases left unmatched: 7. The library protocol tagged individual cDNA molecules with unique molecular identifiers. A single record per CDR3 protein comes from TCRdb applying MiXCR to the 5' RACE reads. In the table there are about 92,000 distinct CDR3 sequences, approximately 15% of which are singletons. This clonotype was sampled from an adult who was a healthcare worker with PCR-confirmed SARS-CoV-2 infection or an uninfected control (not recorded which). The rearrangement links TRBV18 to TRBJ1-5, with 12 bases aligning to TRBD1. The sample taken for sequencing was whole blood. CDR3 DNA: TGTGCCAGCTCGGCCGGGACAGGGGGCAGGCAGCCCCAGCATTTT. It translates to CASSAGTGGRQPQHF.